The source of this T cell receptor (beta chain) is a study of shared clonotypes between healthy human individuals. A remark on this clone: What it binds is unknown.

The data were produced by immunoSEQ multiplex PCR, yet TCRdb's version contains in-frame clones alone and is incomplete. The sample lists 650,000 to 800,000 clones; 55% to 80% were seen once. Study conclusions and caveats: It was expected that sequencing depth would affect clonotype sharing among donors. Relative to clonotypes present in all four donors, those not shared had lower generation probabilities.

CDR1 and CDR2 (germline): LNHDA, SQIVND (reference sequence). CDR3 length equals 17 residues. V was trimmed by 2 bases and J by 6 bases, leaving 22 bases between them. Sample: memory CD4+ T cells sorted from blood. Stated subset: CD45RA-negative fraction. J is TRBJ1-2 and V is TRBV19; no clear D. This receptor was taken from a young woman in good health. The chain's CDR3 is CASSIIREDKQQNGYTF. The CDR3 coding sequence is TGTGCCAGTAGTATAATCCGGGAGGATAAGCAACAAAATGGCTACACCTTC. The full variable domain, in which reference TRBV19 and TRBJ1-2 provide the parts outside the CDR3, is DGGITQSPKYLFRKEGQNVTLSCEQNLNHDAMYWYRQDPGQGLRLIYYSQIVNDFQKGDIAEGYSVSREKKESFPLTVTSAQKNPTAFYLCASSIIREDKQQNGYTFGSGTRLTVV.